The 10 T cell receptor beta chains reported below all come from one sample, sequenced in a study of T cell responses to AZD1222 COVID-19 vaccine. The protocol was immunoSEQ multiplex PCR, while the TCRdb copy is restricted to in-frame clones and leaves out a portion. The sample yields over 150,000 clones, about nine tenths seen once. The sample here was peripheral blood, taken on day 0 of AZD1222 vaccination. Receptors were obtained from an adult in good health.

The chain has TRBV4-2 and TRBJ2-5, with unresolved D. Germline lookup yields CDR1 LGHNA and CDR2 YNFKEQ. This CDR3 has 15 amino acids. The V end lost 0 bases, the J end lost 5 bases, and 13 bases lay between the germline ends. CDR3 protein: CASSQEVFVRETQYF. The CDR3 DNA is TGTGCCAGCAGCCAAGAGGTATTTGTGCGGGAGACCCAGTACTTC.

The CDR3 coding sequence is TGTGCCAGTAGTTCCTTACAGGAACCCAATCAGCCCCAGCATTTT. The encoded protein is CASSSLQEPNQPQHF. The rearrangement uses TRBV19 and TRBJ1-5, with D maybe TRBD1 (5 bases). Germline loops: CDR1 LNHDA, CDR2 SQIVND (reference sequence). V was clipped by 5 bases and J by 3 bases, with 14 bases between them. This CDR3 spans 15 amino acids.

This clone came up once. The J gene is TRBJ1-2, the V gene TRBV6-5; no clear D. The CDR3 is 14 amino acids. V was trimmed by 3 bases and J by 7 bases, leaving 15 bases between them. CDR1 and CDR2 (germline): MNHEY, SVGAGI. CDR3 in DNA: TGTGCCAGCAGTTATCAGGCCGCGAGGTCTGGCTACACCTTC. Residues: CASSYQAARSGYTF.

V is TRBV5-1 and J is TRBJ1-1; D gene unclear. The germline gives CDR1 SGHRS, CDR2 YFSETQ. This CDR3 has 15 residues. The V end was cut by 0 bases, the J end by 3 bases, with 12 bases between. The CDR3 spells CASSLGGGTYTEAFF. In DNA, the CDR3 is TGCGCCAGCAGCTTGGGGGGAGGAACCTACACTGAAGCTTTCTTT.

The chain uses TRBV2 and TRBJ1-1, with D possibly matching TRBD1 (6 bases). The germline V gene encodes CDR1 SNHLY and CDR2 FYNNEI. Trimming pared 6 bases from V and 4 bases from J, leaving 18 bases between. The CDR3 is made up of 15 amino acids. The CDR3, as DNA: TGTGCCAGCAGGCCGATCCCAGGGGTCCGCACTGAAGCTTTCTTT. It translates to CASRPIPGVRTEAFF.

The chain combines TRBV4-2 with TRBJ1-1, with D perhaps matching TRBD1 (5 bases). This CDR3 region has 15 residues. Trimming took 0 bases from V and 5 from J, leaving 13 bases between them. Germline V CDR1 and CDR2: LGHNA, YNFKEQ. The DNA of the CDR3 is TGTGCCAGCAGCCAAGATCGGCATGGGGGAACTGAAGCTTTCTTT. It translates to CASSQDRHGGTEAFF.

The chain recombines TRBV7-5 with TRBJ1-1; the table's D call, TRBD1, has no DNA check behind it. TRBV7-5 is listed as a pseudogene. CDR3 length: 17 residues. CDR3 nucleotides: TGTGCCAGTTCCGCTGGGGGACAGGGGACCAGCGGCACTGAAGCTTTCTTT. Amino acids: CASSAGGQGTSGTEAFF.

This sequence joins TRBV27 and TRBJ1-3; tentatively, D is TRBD1 (5 bases). The CDR3 extends over 15 amino acids. The germline V gene has CDR1 MNHEY and CDR2 SMNVEV (reference sequence). V shed 0 bases and J shed 4 bases, with 10 bases lying between them. CDR3 DNA sequence: TGTGCCAGCAGTTTATCGACGGGGCGCGGAAACACCATATATTTT. This sequence encodes CASSLSTGRGNTIYF.

The chain links TRBV7-2 to TRBJ1-3; D call uncertain. Germline CDR1 is SGHTA and CDR2 is FQGNSA. Trimming pared 3 bases from V and 5 bases from J, leaving 8 bases between. The CDR3 loop spans 13 amino acids. The CDR3 loop reads CASSLALRNTIYF. The CDR3, as DNA: TGTGCCAGCAGCTTGGCGCTCCGAAACACCATATATTTT.

The chain combines TRBV6-5 with TRBJ1-2, with a possible D match to TRBD1 (6 bases). This CDR3 spans 12 amino acids. Trimming cost V 6 bases and J 4 bases, with 9 bases left between them. Germline CDR1 and CDR2: MNHEY and SVGAGI. CDR3 coding DNA: TGTGCCAGCAGGAAGACAGGCTATGGCTACACCTTC. This sequence encodes CASRKTGYGYTF.